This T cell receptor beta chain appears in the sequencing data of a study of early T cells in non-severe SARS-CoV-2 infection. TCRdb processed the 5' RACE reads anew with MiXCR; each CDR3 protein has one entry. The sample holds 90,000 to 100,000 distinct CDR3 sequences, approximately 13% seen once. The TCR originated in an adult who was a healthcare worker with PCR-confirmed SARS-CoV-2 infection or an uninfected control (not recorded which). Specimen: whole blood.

CDR3 loop: CASSPSGGAGYNEQFF. CDR3 in DNA: TGTGCCAGCAGCCCTAGCGGGGGGGCCGGCTACAATGAGCAGTTCTTC. V and J are TRBV6-4 and TRBJ2-1; 12 bases are a match to TRBD2. V lost 6 bases and J lost 3; bases outside the gene matches: 6. From germline, CDR1 is MRHNA and CDR2 SNTAGT. This CDR3 spans 16 amino acids.